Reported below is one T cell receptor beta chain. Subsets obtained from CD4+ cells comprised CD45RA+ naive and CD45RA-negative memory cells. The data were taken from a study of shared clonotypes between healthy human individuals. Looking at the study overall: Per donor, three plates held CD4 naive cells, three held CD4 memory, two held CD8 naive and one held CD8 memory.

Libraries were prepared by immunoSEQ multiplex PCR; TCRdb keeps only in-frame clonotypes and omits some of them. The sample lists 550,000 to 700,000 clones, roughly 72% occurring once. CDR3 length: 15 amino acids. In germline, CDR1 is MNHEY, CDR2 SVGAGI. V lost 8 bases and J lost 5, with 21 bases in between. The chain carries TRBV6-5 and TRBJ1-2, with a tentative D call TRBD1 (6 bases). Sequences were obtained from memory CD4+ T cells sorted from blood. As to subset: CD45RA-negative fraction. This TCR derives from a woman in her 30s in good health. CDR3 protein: CASAGGGGSFYGYTF. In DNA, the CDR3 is TGTGCCAGCGCAGGAGGAGGGGGGAGCTTTTATGGCTACACCTTC.